The rows below give T cell receptor beta chains drawn from one sample of a study of Graves' ophthalmopathy and Graves' hyperthyroidism. TCRdb reprocessed the multiplex PCR reads with MiXCR, giving one entry per CDR3 protein. Of 1 million to 1.3 million distinct CDR3 sequences in the sample, less than 45% were seen once. The sequencing sample was made of peripheral blood or thyroid tissue (not recorded which). These receptors all come from an adult man with Graves' hyperthyroidism. Both conserved end residues are part of each CDR3. D genes are given only for firm matches. Size values are once, few and many counts, or a class for expanded clones, and some rows have none.

j_call cdr3_length v_call d_call clone_size cdr3_aa cdr3_nt
TRBJ1-5 12 TRBV12-3/TRBV12-4 . many CASSLSRQPQHF TGTGCCAGCAGTTTGTCTCGTCAGCCCCAGCATTTT
TRBJ2-3 13 TRBV7-2 TRBD1 . CASSGQGPDTQYF TGTGCCAGCTCAGGACAGGGGCCAGATACGCAGTATTTT
TRBJ2-2 15 TRBV29-1 . . CSVTRAGDNTGELFF TGCAGCGTTACACGCGCAGGGGATAACACCGGGGAGCTGTTTTTT
TRBJ2-5 12 TRBV29-1 . . CSVETGKETQYF TGCAGCGTGGAGACGGGAAAAGAGACCCAGTACTTC
TRBJ1-2 14 TRBV29-1 . many CSVVPGGLGYGYTF TGCAGCGTTGTGCCCGGGGGTTTGGGTTATGGCTACACCTTC
TRBJ1-2 15 TRBV6-5 TRBD1 . CASRKYRGPNYGYTF TGTGCCAGCAGGAAATACAGGGGCCCTAACTATGGCTACACCTTC
TRBJ2-7 15 TRBV5-6 TRBD2 few CASSYSGTTTDEQYF TGTGCCAGCAGCTACTCCGGGACTACAACTGACGAGCAGTACTTC
TRBJ2-7 16 TRBV5-6 TRBD1 . CASSLDGAGGGYEQYF TGTGCCAGCAGCTTGGATGGGGCAGGGGGTGGCTACGAGCAGTACTTC
TRBJ1-1 14 TRBV12-3/TRBV12-4 . many CASSPRPDNTEAFF TGTGCCAGCAGTCCACGGCCTGACAACACTGAAGCTTTCTTT
TRBJ1-2 13 TRBV28 . . CASSFHPNYGYTF TGTGCCAGCAGTTTCCACCCTAACTATGGCTACACCTTC
TRBJ1-2 15 TRBV12-3/TRBV12-4 . few CASSLARGGVSGYTF TGTGCCAGCAGTTTAGCGCGAGGGGGGGTGAGTGGCTACACCTTC
TRBJ2-2 17 TRBV7-8 TRBD1 . CASSLWRTGMILRELFF TGTGCCAGCAGCTTATGGCGGACAGGGATGATTCTACGGGAGCTGTTTTTT
TRBJ1-6 15 TRBV6-5 . . CASSYPRANNSPLHF TGTGCCAGCAGTTACCCCCGGGCTAATAATTCACCCCTCCACTTT
TRBJ1-1 14 TRBV28 . few CASSSSGVHTEAFF TGTGCCAGCAGTTCATCGGGGGTTCACACTGAAGCTTTCTTT
TRBJ1-5 14 TRBV7-8 . many CASSLGEGLQPQHF TGTGCCAGCAGCTTAGGGGAAGGGCTACAGCCCCAGCATTTT
TRBJ2-5 15 TRBV29-1 TRBD2 many CSVSQLAGVLETQYF TGCAGCGTTTCTCAACTAGCGGGAGTTTTGGAGACCCAGTACTTC
TRBJ2-7 14 TRBV2 . . CASSSRQEPYGQYF TGTGCCAGCAGCTCCCGGCAGGAACCCTACGGGCAGTACTTC
TRBJ2-5 14 TRBV4-2 . . CASSQEGLTATQYF TGTGCCAGCAGCCAAGAGGGCCTGACGGCGACCCAGTACTTC
TRBJ1-1 15 TRBV7-8 . many CASSMVAEAHTEAFF TGTGCCAGCAGTATGGTGGCAGAGGCACACACTGAAGCTTTCTTT
TRBJ2-5 14 TRBV25-1 . . CASSWTGRIETQYF TGTGCCAGCAGTTGGACCGGGAGAATCGAGACCCAGTACTTC
TRBJ2-5 14 TRBV29-1 TRBD2 . CSVEGGRVLGTQYF TGCAGCGTTGAAGGGGGGAGGGTGCTTGGGACCCAGTACTTC
TRBJ1-2 17 TRBV12-3/TRBV12-4 TRBD1 few CASSLRAGGNPNYGYTF TGTGCCAGCAGTTTAAGGGCAGGGGGGAACCCTAACTATGGCTACACCTTC
TRBJ1-5 10 TRBV29-1 . . CSADVQPQHF TGCAGCGCCGACGTTCAGCCCCAGCATTTT
TRBJ2-5 15 TRBV29-1 TRBD2 . CSAGLAAMYQETQYF TGCAGCGCCGGACTAGCGGCGATGTACCAAGAGACCCAGTACTTC
TRBJ2-5 12 TRBV29-1 . . CSLDKIQETQYF TGCAGCTTAGACAAGATCCAAGAGACCCAGTACTTC
TRBJ2-7 16 TRBV5-1 . few CASSYVRTDYSYEQYF TGCGCCAGCAGCTACGTCCGGACAGATTACTCCTACGAGCAGTACTTC
TRBJ2-7 15 TRBV11-2 TRBD2 few CASSRQTSGNYEQYF TGTGCCAGCAGCCGTCAGACTAGCGGGAACTACGAGCAGTACTTC
TRBJ1-1 15 TRBV18 . . CASSPSYPRNTEAFF TGTGCCAGCTCACCATCCTACCCGAGGAACACTGAAGCTTTCTTT
TRBJ1-1 10 TRBV29-1 . . CSVWKTEAFF TGCAGCGTTTGGAAAACTGAAGCTTTCTTT
TRBJ1-4 14 TRBV11-1 . . CASSVEQGGEKLFF TGTGCCAGCAGCGTTGAGCAGGGAGGTGAAAAACTGTTTTTT
TRBJ2-6 19 TRBV4-1 TRBD2 . CASSQVAGVEGSGANVLTF TGCGCCAGCAGCCAAGTAGCGGGAGTTGAGGGCTCCGGGGCCAACGTCCTGACTTTC
TRBJ1-5 17 TRBV4-1 TRBD1 few CASSQDWTGGKDQPQHF TGCGCCAGCAGCCAAGACTGGACAGGGGGAAAGGATCAGCCCCAGCATTTT
TRBJ2-7 15 TRBV5-1 TRBD1 . CASSRRTGVSYEQYF TGCGCCAGCAGCCGAAGGACAGGCGTCTCCTACGAGCAGTACTTC
TRBJ2-5 18 TRBV27 TRBD2 few CASSPYSGTSGTQETQYF TGTGCCAGCAGTCCCTACTCCGGGACTAGCGGGACCCAAGAGACCCAGTACTTC
TRBJ2-7 14 TRBV13 . . CASRSRGSVREQYF TGTGCCAGCAGATCACGAGGCAGTGTAAGGGAGCAGTACTTC
TRBJ1-3 15 TRBV9 TRBD1 once CASSDKQGMGDTIYF TGTGCCAGCAGCGATAAACAGGGGATGGGAGACACCATATATTTT
TRBJ1-2 14 TRBV7-2 . . CASSLVDTSYGYTF TGTGCCAGCAGCTTAGTAGATACTAGCTATGGCTACACCTTC
TRBJ1-2 17 TRBV20-1 . . CSVRGWGKGPFSYGYTF TGCAGTGTCAGGGGTTGGGGGAAGGGACCGTTTTCCTATGGCTACACCTTC
TRBJ1-5 15 TRBV10-3 TRBD1 once CAADPGQGLYQPQHF TGTGCCGCCGACCCGGGACAGGGTTTATACCAGCCCCAGCATTTT
TRBJ1-2 12 TRBV2 . few CASMGQLTGYTF TGTGCCAGCATGGGCCAATTAACAGGCTACACCTTC
TRBJ1-4 14 TRBV7-2 TRBD1 once CASTTGGGGEKLFF TGTGCCAGCACAACAGGGGGCGGAGGAGAAAAACTGTTTTTT
TRBJ2-5 14 TRBV7-8 TRBD2 many CASSPGFGGETQYF TGTGCCAGCAGCCCGGGCTTCGGGGGGGAGACCCAGTACTTC
TRBJ1-5 15 TRBV20-1 . many CSAREGGYSNQPQHF TGCAGTGCTAGAGAAGGGGGGTATAGCAATCAGCCCCAGCATTTT
TRBJ1-1 17 TRBV19 TRBD1 . CASKVGTGTGAYTEAFF TGTGCCAGTAAGGTTGGGACCGGGACAGGGGCGTATACTGAAGCTTTCTTT
TRBJ2-5 13 TRBV4-3 . many CASSQEAGETQYF TGCGCCAGCAGCCAAGAGGCAGGGGAGACCCAGTACTTC
TRBJ1-1 13 TRBV24-1 . many CATSDLQGTRAFF TGTGCCACCAGTGATCTTCAGGGGACCAGAGCTTTCTTT
TRBJ2-6 15 TRBV20-1 . many CSARKAGAGANVLTF TGCAGTGCTAGAAAGGCAGGGGCCGGGGCCAACGTCCTGACTTTC
TRBJ1-1 11 TRBV11-2 . many CAITMNTEAFF TGTGCCATCACTATGAACACTGAAGCTTTCTTT
TRBJ1-6 12 TRBV20-1 . . CSASVGNSPLHF TGCAGTGCTAGTGTGGGGAATTCACCCCTCCACTTT
TRBJ1-2 14 TRBV29-1 . . CSVGQSGANRAYTF TGCAGCGTTGGACAGTCTGGGGCCAACCGAGCCTACACCTTC
TRBJ2-2 16 TRBV6-5 . . CASLRDVGAGTGELFF TGTGCCAGCCTCCGTGATGTGGGCGCGGGCACCGGGGAGCTGTTTTTT
TRBJ1-5 17 TRBV7-2 . few CASSLVRVGGVSQPQHF TGTGCCAGCAGCTTAGTCAGGGTAGGGGGTGTTAGTCAGCCCCAGCATTTT
TRBJ2-5 12 TRBV20-1 TRBD2 . CSANWGGSTQYF TGCAGTGCTAATTGGGGGGGTTCGACCCAGTACTTC
TRBJ2-7 14 TRBV2 TRBD1 many CASSERTGLSEQYF TGTGCCAGCAGTGAACGGACAGGGCTTAGCGAGCAGTACTTC
TRBJ2-5 14 TRBV7-9 TRBD1 many CASSEVRGQETQYF TGTGCCAGCAGTGAAGTCAGGGGGCAAGAGACCCAGTACTTC
TRBJ2-5 13 TRBV20-1 . . CSANQGGTDTQYF TGCAGTGCTAATCAGGGGGGCACAGATACGCAGTATTTC
TRBJ1-2 14 TRBV7-9 . . CASSALSGGYGYTF TGTGCCAGCAGCGCCCTCTCCGGAGGCTATGGCTACACCTTC
TRBJ1-6 18 TRBV4-1 . few CASRINRDTSSYNSPLHF TGCGCCAGCCGAATTAACCGGGACACTAGCTCCTATAATTCACCCCTCCACTTT
TRBJ1-5 13 TRBV12-3/TRBV12-4 . . CASSRGGTQPQHF TGTGCCAGCAGTCGGGGGGGGACTCAGCCCCAGCATTTT